Sequencing of this TCR beta chain was carried out in a study of cytomegalovirus exposure and HLA in healthy donors. Profiled with immunoSEQ multiplex PCR; TCRdb holds only in-frame clones, not every one. Seen here are over 250,000 clones, 87% observed once, and the top ten hold 0.95% to 1.5%. The V gene lost 6 bases and the J gene lost 9 bases, with 24 bases spanning the gap. The CDR3 spans 15 residues. Germline V CDR1 and CDR2: SQVTM, ANQGSEA. This chain joins TRBV29-1 and TRBJ2-1; D is undetermined. Sequencing was done on a sample of PBMCs. This clonotype originated in a woman under 40 in good health and CMV-seropositive. This CDR3 is CSVATIPDPPGEQFF. The CDR3 bases are TGCAGCGTCGCAACTATCCCGGACCCTCCCGGTGAGCAGTTCTTC.